This T cell receptor beta chain was recovered during a study of beta chain features in type 1 diabetes. Study-level results: The question left open here concerned HLA type influencing TCRB rearrangement.

This clone showed up just a few times. The antigen is unknown. CDR1 and CDR2 (germline): SGHRS, YFSETQ. V lost 2 bases and J 2 bases, leaving 4 bases between the germline ends. This CDR3 spans 12 amino acids. Since all of the isolated RNA was reverse transcribed, expressed TCRB transcripts were what got sequenced. The repertoire was sequenced with immunoSEQ multiplex PCR; TCRdb's copy has only in-frame clones and lacks some. The sample has approximately 150,000 clones, about 9.8% seen once. The J gene is TRBJ2-5, the V gene TRBV5-1; D gene uncertain. The sample was central memory CD4+ T cells from blood. This clonotype originated in a woman aged 18-29 years in good health. In nucleotides, the CDR3 is TGCGCCAGCAGCTTAACTCAAGAGACCCAGTACTTC. Translating it yields CASSLTQETQYF.